Below, 27 T cell receptor beta chains from the same sample are listed, as sequenced in a study of tumor-infiltrating lymphocytes in localized non-small cell lung cancer. Assay: immunoSEQ multiplex PCR; the TCRdb copy retains only in-frame clones and omits some. Of roughly 25,000 clones listed, roughly 71% were seen once; the top ten hold over 12%. The material sequenced was lung tumor tissue. The origin of the receptors is a human donor with non-small cell lung cancer.

This clone is deemed medium-sized. The chain couples TRBV5-6 to TRBJ1-1; 7 bases are a match to TRBD1. V was pared by 4 bases and J by 1 base, with 7 bases of the junction left unmatched. The CDR3 length is 15 residues. CDR1 and CDR2 (germline): SGHDT, YYEEEE. This CDR3 is CASSTRQGWNTEAFF. CDR3 coding DNA: TGTGCCAGCAGCACACGACAGGGCTGGAACACTGAAGCTTTCTTT.

The chain combines TRBV29-1 with TRBJ2-1; the match to TRBD2 covers 10 bases. The germline V gene encodes CDR1 SQVTM and CDR2 ANQGSEA. V was clipped by 7 bases and J by 4 bases; unmatched bases: 7. This CDR3 comprises 14 residues. The CDR3 DNA reads TGCAGCGGGCGACTAGCGGGCGGTTACAATGAGCAGTTCTTC. This translates into CSGRLAGGYNEQFF.

V gene TRBV30 combines with J gene TRBJ2-7; D is ambiguous. With 6 bases removed from V and 0 bases from J, the gap between germline ends came to 6 bases. CDR3 size: 11 residues. Germline lookup yields CDR1 GTSNPN and CDR2 SVGIG (reference sequence). CDR3 sequence: CACVSSYEQYF. The CDR3 DNA reads as TGTGCCTGTGTTAGCTCCTACGAGCAGTACTTC. Full variable domain (remainder filled in from reference TRBV30 and TRBJ2-7): SQTIHQWPATLVQPVGSPLSLECTVEGTSNPNLYWYRQAAGRGLQLLFYSVGIGQISSEVPQNLSASRPQDRQFILSSKKLLLSDSGFYLCACVSSYEQYFGPGTRLTVT.

The V gene is TRBV7-2, the J gene TRBJ1-4, with unresolved D. This CDR3 is 15 amino acids long. Trimming took 5 bases from V and 4 from J, leaving 14 bases between them. The germline V gene encodes CDR1 SGHTA and CDR2 FQGNSA. The CDR3 nucleotides read TGTGCCAGCAGCAAGTCAGGCTCGGGTAATGAAAAACTGTTTTTT. Its protein product is CASSKSGSGNEKLFF.

The rearrangement uses TRBV5-1 and TRBJ2-3, with D perhaps matching TRBD1 (6 bases). Germline loops: CDR1 SGHRS, CDR2 YFSETQ. The CDR3 totals 14 residues. The V end was cut by 5 bases, the J end by 2 bases, with 12 bases between. The chain's CDR3 is CASSIGTTTDTQYF. The CDR3 DNA reads TGCGCCAGCAGTATCGGGACAACCACAGATACGCAGTATTTT. Full variable domain (outside the CDR3, taken from reference TRBV5-1 and TRBJ2-3): KAGVTQTPRYLIKTRGQQVTLSCSPISGHRSVSWYQQTPGQGLQFLFEYFSETQRNKGNFPGRFSGRQFSNSRSEMNVSTLELGDSALYLCASSIGTTTDTQYFGPGTRLTVL.

This chain connects TRBV7-9 to TRBJ2-3, with D possibly matching TRBD2 (6 bases). The V end lost 3 bases, the J end lost 1 base, and 11 bases lay between the germline ends. There are 15 residues in the CDR3. Germline CDR1 reads SEHNR; CDR2 reads FQNEAQ (reference sequence). The CDR3 region is CASSLGLARTDTQYF. As DNA, the CDR3 is TGTGCCAGCAGCTTGGGACTCGCTCGCACAGATACGCAGTATTTT.

The DNA for the CDR3 is TGTGCCAGCAGCCCCGAAGGCGAGTTCCGTAGCTCCTACGAGCAGTACTTC. Residues: CASSPEGEFRSSYEQYF. The chain couples TRBV9 to TRBJ2-7; D is ambiguous. The CDR3 totals 17 residues. Germline CDR1 is SGDLS and CDR2 is YYNGEE. The V end was cut by 4 bases, the J end by 0 bases, with 20 bases between.

The table lists this clone with a count of one. The rearrangement uses TRBV28 and TRBJ2-7; 9 nucleotides agree with TRBD1. After removal of 5 bases from V and 2 bases from J, the junction contained 13 bases not matched to a gene. CDR3 length: 17 residues. Germline CDR1 MDHEN, CDR2 SYDVKM. The CDR3 protein is CASSGGTGLFSAYEQYF. The CDR3 nucleotides are TGTGCCAGCAGTGGCGGGACAGGGTTGTTTTCTGCCTACGAGCAGTACTTC.

V and J are TRBV29-1 and TRBJ2-1; the match to TRBD2 covers 8 bases. Unmatched junction bases numbered 13, after V lost 1 base and J lost 5 bases. CDR3 length equals 17 residues. The V gene's germline CDR1 is SQVTM and CDR2 ANQGSEA. In DNA, the CDR3 is TGCAGCGTTGAAGGAGCGGGAGTTGCTACCACACACAATGAGCAGTTCTTC. This gives the protein CSVEGAGVATTHNEQFF.

This chain links TRBV5-1 with TRBJ2-7; TRBD2 matches 11 bases. The CDR3 extends over 18 amino acids. V lost 0 bases and J lost 3; bases outside the gene matches: 11. Germline CDR1 is SGHRS and CDR2 is YFSETQ. The CDR3 DNA follows: TGCGCCAGCAGCTTGGCGCCCATACTAGCGGGGGTGAGCTACGAGCAGTACTTC. It codes for CASSLAPILAGVSYEQYF.

In its sample, this clone is medium-sized. V usage is TRBV30 and J usage is TRBJ1-1; no reliable D call. Germline CDR1 is GTSNPN and CDR2 is SVGIG (reference sequence). Trimming stripped 0 bases from V and 7 bases from J, with 12 bases between. The CDR3 extends over 13 amino acids. The CDR3 coding sequence is TGTGCCTGGAGTGTACTAGGTATGAGTGAAGCTTTCTTT. Protein: CAWSVLGMSEAFF. The whole variable domain, remainder taken from reference TRBV30 and TRBJ1-1, is SQTIHQWPATLVQPVGSPLSLECTVEGTSNPNLYWYRQAAGRGLQLLFYSVGIGQISSEVPQNLSASRPQDRQFILSSKKLLLSDSGFYLCAWSVLGMSEAFFGQGTRLTVV.

This clone was found a few times. The rearrangement links TRBV5-1 to TRBJ1-4; TRBD1 aligns across 7 bases. This CDR3 region has 14 residues. Germline-derived CDR1 and CDR2 are SGHRS and YFSETQ. The V segment lost 1 base and the J segment 8 bases; nucleotides outside the gene matches: 5. CDR3 nucleotide sequence: TGCGCCAGCAGCTTGCTGGAACAGGGGGAAAAACTGTTTTTT. It codes for CASSLLEQGEKLFF.

This clone was picked up one time. V and J are TRBV27 and TRBJ2-7, with 7 nucleotides matching TRBD2. From germline, CDR1 is MNHEY and CDR2 SMNVEV (reference sequence). Losses at the gene ends were 5 bases for V and 3 bases for J; bases not matched to a gene: 4. This CDR3 region has 13 residues. The CDR3 loop is CASSRGGDYEQYF. CDR3 nucleotides: TGTGCCAGCAGTCGGGGAGGGGACTACGAGCAGTACTTC.

The chain recombines TRBV29-1 with TRBJ2-6, with D possibly being TRBD1 (6 bases). The V gene lost 4 bases and the J gene lost 3 bases, with 16 bases spanning the gap. This CDR3 region has 16 residues. In germline, CDR1 is SQVTM, CDR2 ANQGSEA. CDR3: CSVVRQELNGANVLTF. DNA for the CDR3: TGCAGCGTTGTACGACAGGAACTTAATGGGGCCAACGTCCTGACTTTC.

This chain uses TRBV19 with TRBJ2-7; D is perhaps TRBD1 (6 bases). There are 14 residues in the CDR3. Per the germline V gene, CDR1 is LNHDA and CDR2 is SQIVND (reference sequence). Trimming took off 4 bases at V and 0 bases at J, with 10 bases between the two ends. The CDR3 is CASSSGQFSYEQYF. CDR3 nucleotides: TGTGCCAGTAGTAGCGGACAGTTCTCCTACGAGCAGTACTTC.

CDR3 nucleotides: TGTGCCAGCAGCCGGCGGGGACAAGAGACCCAGTACTTC. This codes for CASSRRGQETQYF. This chain joins TRBV7-9 and TRBJ2-5, with D perhaps matching TRBD2 (6 bases). CDR3 length equals 13 residues. Between the trimmed V and J ends, which lost 5 bases and 2 bases, there was a span of 9 bases. Germline assignment: CDR1 SEHNR and CDR2 FQNEAQ (reference sequence).

The CDR3 DNA sequence: TGCGCCAGCAGCTTGTCTAGCGGGAGCTATTGGGAGCAGTTCTTC. Protein product: CASSLSSGSYWEQFF. This chain links TRBV5-1 with TRBJ2-1; TRBD2 matches 10 bases. CDR3 length: 15 residues. Germline-derived CDR1 and CDR2 are SGHRS and YFSETQ. The V and J ends lost 1 base and 10 bases, in that order; junction bases with no gene match: 8.

The sample holds a few counts of this clone. This chain links TRBV7-7 with TRBJ2-3; 9 bases line up with TRBD2. The CDR3 runs to 16 residues. The germline V gene encodes CDR1 SSHAT and CDR2 FNYEAQ (reference sequence). J was trimmed by 0 bases and V by 5 bases; bases with no gene match: 6. The chain's CDR3 is CASSLGTSRSTDTQYF. The DNA for the CDR3 is TGTGCCAGCAGCCTCGGGACTAGCCGTAGCACAGATACGCAGTATTTT.

V and J are TRBV5-1 and TRBJ2-5, with 12 bases matching TRBD1. The end of the DNA aligns better with TRBJ2-7, so the J call may be wrong. Germline V CDR1 and CDR2: SGHRS, YFSETQ. The CDR3 consists of 16 residues. The DNA of the CDR3 is TGCGCCAGCAGCTCGGACCCCGGGACAGGGGGCTCCGAGCAGTACTTC. Its protein is CASSSDPGTGGSEQYF.

In this sample, this clone turned up a few times. CDR3 nucleotides: TGTGCCAGCAGCCGCGACAGCGTCTCTGGAAACACCATATATTTT. This translates into CASSRDSVSGNTIYF. The gene calls are TRBV4-2 and TRBJ1-3; perhaps TRBD1 as D (5 bases). The germline V gene encodes CDR1 LGHNA and CDR2 YNFKEQ. The CDR3 is 15 residues long. Trimming cost V 4 bases and J 0 bases, with 10 bases left between them.

This chain joins TRBV19 and TRBJ1-5; D may be TRBD1 (5 bases). CDR1 and CDR2 (germline): LNHDA, SQIVND (reference sequence). Trimming stripped 1 base from V and 11 bases from J, with 15 bases between. This CDR3 is built from 14 residues. CDR3 in amino acids: CASSIAGTSSAQHF. CDR3 DNA: TGTGCCAGTAGTATAGCCGGGACGTCATCAGCCCAGCATTTT. Filled out from reference TRBV19 and TRBJ1-5, the complete variable domain reads DGGITQSPKYLFRKEGQNVTLSCEQNLNHDAMYWYRQDPGQGLRLIYYSQIVNDFQKGDIAEGYSVSREKKESFPLTVTSAQKNPTAFYLCASSIAGTSSAQHFGDGTRLSIL.

The J gene is TRBJ2-1, the V gene TRBV7-9; either TRBD1 or TRBD2 may fit D (5 bases each). CDR1 and CDR2 (germline): SEHNR, FQNEAQ (reference sequence). The V gene lost 5 bases and the J gene lost 6 bases, with 17 bases spanning the gap. The CDR3 spans 15 residues. As DNA, the CDR3 is TGTGCCAGCAGCCTCCGGGACCCCGGAAGCAATGAGCAGTTCTTC. It is translated as CASSLRDPGSNEQFF.

This clone is a singleton in its sample. The chain employs TRBV2 and TRBJ2-1, with D uncertain. Germline V CDR1 and CDR2: SNHLY, FYNNEI. Deletions cut 2 bases from V and 8 bases from J, with 13 bases between. The CDR3 length is 14 residues. CDR3 DNA: TGTGCCAGCAGTGAAAGTCCCCTGGGCGATGAGCAGTTCTTC. Encoded protein: CASSESPLGDEQFF.

This chain joins TRBV2 and TRBJ1-2, with 7 nucleotides matching TRBD1. CDR1 SNHLY and CDR2 FYNNEI come from the germline V gene. The J segment lost 4 bases and the V segment lost 4 bases, leaving 12 bases of the junction unmatched. This CDR3 region has 16 residues. The CDR3 spells CASSGEGAGGIYGYTF. CDR3 in DNA: TGTGCCAGCAGTGGGGAGGGGGCAGGGGGTATCTATGGCTACACCTTC.

The CDR3 DNA is TGTGCCAGCAGTTTAGGGACTAGCCCTTACGAGCAGTACTTC. Translating it yields CASSLGTSPYEQYF. The V gene is TRBV27, the J gene TRBJ2-7; TRBD2 matches at 9 bases. Trimming took 2 bases from V and 4 from J; bases not matched to a gene: 3. The CDR3 is 14 amino acids. Germline CDR1 and CDR2: MNHEY and SMNVEV (reference sequence).

The chain couples TRBV18 to TRBJ2-7; TRBD2 matches at 9 bases. J lost 2 bases, V lost 4 bases, and 3 bases had no gene match. Germline V CDR1 and CDR2: KGHSH, LQKENI. The CDR3 totals 14 residues. Written as DNA, the CDR3 is TGTGCCAGCTCACTTAGCGGGAGTCCCTACGAGCAGTACTTC. Translated: CASSLSGSPYEQYF.

The chain uses TRBV9 and TRBJ2-7; perhaps TRBD1 as D (6 bases). The V and J ends lost 3 bases and 0 bases respectively, with 13 bases between them. This CDR3 is 15 amino acids long. Germline loops: CDR1 SGDLS, CDR2 YYNGEE. CDR3 nucleotide sequence: TGTGCCAGCAGCGCGAACCGGGACACCTCCTACGAGCAGTACTTC. Protein sequence: CASSANRDTSYEQYF. Drawing the rest from reference TRBV9 and TRBJ2-7, the complete variable domain is DSGVTQTPKHLITATGQRVTLRCSPRSGDLSVYWYQQSLDQGLQFLIQYYNGEERAKGNILERFSAQQFPDLHSELNLSSLELGDSALYFCASSANRDTSYEQYFGPGTRLTVT.